The 18 T cell receptor beta chains given below trace back to one sample, sequenced in a study of response to subunit inactivated influenza vaccine. TCRdb re-derived calls from the RT-PCR reads in MiXCR, one entry per CDR3 protein. The data show some 500,000 distinct CDR3 sequences, over 25% seen once. Sequenced material: CD4+ T cells sorted from PBMCs, taken 5 days after vaccination. These receptor sequences come from a man aged 50 or older who received an inactivated influenza vaccine.

The rearrangement links TRBV6-5 to TRBJ1-2; tentatively, D is TRBD1 (6 bases). The CDR3 totals 12 residues. Deletions cut 8 bases from V and 4 bases from J, with 11 bases between. Germline CDR1 MNHEY, CDR2 SVGAGI. In DNA form, the CDR3 reads TGTGCCAGCCGAGGAGGGGGCTATGGCTACACCTTC. As protein: CASRGGGYGYTF.

The rearrangement joins TRBV5-5 to TRBJ1-6; no reliable D call. The germline CDR1 and CDR2 sequences are SGHKS and YYEKEE (reference sequence). The CDR3 contains 13 residues. V was cut by 0 bases and J by 9 bases, with 7 bases left in between. The DNA of the CDR3 is TGTGCCAGCAGCTTGGACAGTGGTTCACCCCTCCACTTT. This gives the protein CASSLDSGSPLHF.

This chain links TRBV6-5 with TRBJ1-5; D possibly corresponds to TRBD1 (6 bases). This CDR3 spans 15 amino acids. V dropped 2 bases and J dropped 4 bases, with 12 bases sitting between them. The germline V gene has CDR1 MNHEY and CDR2 SVGAGI. CDR3 amino acids: CASSYGGGANQPQHF. As DNA, the CDR3 is TGTGCCAGCAGTTACGGGGGCGGGGCTAATCAGCCCCAGCATTTT.

This clonotype was recorded a few times. This rearrangement joins TRBV6-6 to TRBJ2-7, with no clear D. Trimming took off 5 bases at V and 5 bases at J, with 7 bases between the two ends. Germline-derived CDR1 and CDR2 are MNHNY and SVGAGI (reference sequence). This CDR3 is built from 11 residues. The CDR3 loop is CASSQIHEQYF. The CDR3, as DNA: TGTGCCAGCAGTCAAATCCACGAGCAGTACTTC.

The chain combines TRBV12-3 or TRBV12-4 with TRBJ2-7; D ambiguous. V lost 8 bases to trimming and J lost 1 base, with 9 bases between them. There are 12 residues in the CDR3. The CDR3 reads CASGRGSYEQYF. The CDR3 DNA reads as TGTGCCAGCGGTCGCGGATCCTACGAGCAGTACTTC.

This clonotype was seen just once. This chain joins TRBV25-1 and TRBJ2-1; TRBD1 matches 8 bases. In germline, CDR1 is MGHDK, CDR2 SYGVNS. V shed 5 bases, J shed 1 base, and the junction held 22 bases outside the gene matches. The CDR3 contains 21 residues. The CDR3 protein is CASSRPPGRQGTQGSYNEQFF. CDR3 sequence (DNA): TGTGCCAGCAGTCGCCCCCCGGGGAGACAGGGGACCCAGGGGTCCTACAATGAGCAGTTCTTC. The whole variable domain, filled in from reference TRBV25-1 and TRBJ2-1, reads EADIYQTPRYLVIGTGKKITLECSQTMGHDKMYWYQQDPGMELHLIHYSYGVNSTEKGDLSSESTVSRIRTEHFPLTLESARPSHTSQYLCASSRPPGRQGTQGSYNEQFFGPGTRLTVL.

This clonotype came up a few times. J is TRBJ2-5 and V is TRBV10-3; the D gene is possibly TRBD1 (6 bases). The V gene's germline CDR1 is ENHRY and CDR2 SYGVKD. The CDR3 extends over 15 amino acids. Deletions cut 4 bases from V and 1 base from J, with 13 bases between. The CDR3 here is CAISASGTFQETQYF. For the CDR3, the DNA is TGTGCCATCAGTGCATCCGGGACATTCCAAGAGACCCAGTACTTC.

This clonotype came up a few times. The chain couples TRBV12-3 or TRBV12-4 to TRBJ2-7; the D is unclear. V dropped 2 bases and J dropped 8 bases, with 13 bases sitting between them. The CDR3 contains 13 residues. The CDR3 bases are TGTGCCAGCAGTTTAATTTTAGCACGACAGCAGTACTTC. This gives the protein CASSLILARQQYF.

The rearrangement joins TRBV20-1 to TRBJ1-4, with D hard to call. Germline loops: CDR1 DFQATT, CDR2 SNEGSKA (reference sequence). The CDR3 is made up of 13 amino acids. Trimming took off 5 bases at V and 0 bases at J, with 7 bases between the two ends. Here the CDR3 DNA reads TGCAGTGCTGTGACGACAACTAATGAAAAACTGTTTTTT. Residues: CSAVTTTNEKLFF.

The chain combines TRBV11-3 with TRBJ2-6, with D possibly TRBD1 on 5 matching bases. This CDR3 is built from 21 residues. Germline CDR1 and CDR2: SGHNT and YENEEA. The V and J ends lost 4 bases and 4 bases respectively, with 29 bases between them. The CDR3 is CASSSLRGTENLLWGANVLTF. CDR3 nucleotide sequence: TGTGCCAGCAGCTCCCTTAGGGGTACAGAAAACCTTCTCTGGGGGGCCAACGTCCTGACTTTC.

The sample holds a few counts of this clonotype. Written as DNA, the CDR3 is TGCAGTGCTATCGGGACTAGATCCTACAATGAGCAGTTCTTC. Translating gives CSAIGTRSYNEQFF. V usage is TRBV20-1 and J usage is TRBJ2-1, with 8 bases matching TRBD2. V shed 4 bases, J shed 1 base, and the junction held 3 bases outside the gene matches. Looked up from germline, CDR1 is DFQATT and CDR2 is SNEGSKA (reference sequence). The CDR3 sequence is 14 residues long.

This chain connects TRBV7-8 to TRBJ2-7; 7 positions agree with TRBD2. CDR3 length: 15 amino acids. Looked up from germline, CDR1 is SGHVS and CDR2 is FQNEAQ. The ends lost 1 base at V and 2 bases at J; junction bases unmatched: 5. The CDR3 DNA follows: TGTGCCAGCAGCTTAGGGTTGACTAGCACCTACGAGCAGTACTTC. Translation gives CASSLGLTSTYEQYF.

This clonotype appeared a few times. The J gene is TRBJ1-5, the V gene TRBV3-1, with D possibly TRBD1 on 6 matching bases. Germline V lookup: CDR1 LGHDT, CDR2 YNNKEL (reference sequence). The CDR3 has 14 residues. V lost 6 bases and J 2 bases, leaving 11 bases between the germline ends. The CDR3 region has the DNA TGTGCCAGCAGTCAGGGGTGGCGCAATCAGCCCCAGCATTTT. It yields the protein CASSQGWRNQPQHF.

This clonotype has a handful of counts. The chain employs TRBV3-1 and TRBJ2-1; a weak D match, TRBD1 (7 bases). The CDR3 is made up of 13 amino acids. The germline V gene encodes CDR1 LGHDT and CDR2 YNNKEL (reference sequence). Trimming took 3 bases from V and 15 from J, leaving 18 bases between them. CDR3 DNA: TGTGCCAGCAGCCATGCAGGGGGAGGCCGCCGGTTCTTC. It codes for CASSHAGGGRRFF.

The chain's CDR3 is CSAKVGLDQPQHF. The CDR3 nucleotides are TGCAGTGCGAAGGTGGGTCTCGATCAGCCCCAGCATTTT. This chain uses TRBV20-1 with TRBJ1-5, with D uncertain. V was pared by 6 bases and J by 5 bases, with 14 bases between. Germline V gene sequence: CDR1 DFQATT, CDR2 SNEGSKA (reference sequence). The CDR3 runs 13 residues.

About this clonotype itself: Just one base apart from a much larger clone, this may be a read error. The CDR3 spells CASSLVRVAGDPNGELFF. The CDR3 region has the DNA TGTGCCAGCAGCTTGGTCCGAGTAGCGGGCGACCCCAACGGGGAGCTGTTTTTT. The genes are TRBV5-6 and TRBJ2-2; 7 bases are shared with TRBD2. Trimming removed 0 bases from V and 7 bases from J; junction bases left unmatched: 15. The germline CDR1 and CDR2 sequences are SGHDT and YYEEEE. The CDR3 contains 18 residues.

This clonotype was recorded a few times. The chain uses TRBV3-1 and TRBJ2-1; D possibly corresponds to TRBD2 (5 bases). Germline loops: CDR1 LGHDT, CDR2 YNNKEL (reference sequence). The CDR3 consists of 15 residues. The V end was cut by 6 bases, the J end by 2 bases, with 14 bases between. This CDR3 is CASSPGLQPYNEQFF. Here the CDR3 DNA reads TGTGCCAGCAGTCCCGGACTGCAACCCTACAATGAGCAGTTCTTC.

This clonotype has a handful of counts. The rearrangement links TRBV20-1 to TRBJ2-7; 9 nucleotides line up with TRBD2. Germline CDR1 DFQATT, CDR2 SNEGSKA (reference sequence). V lost 3 bases and J lost 2; bases outside the gene matches: 11. The CDR3 consists of 16 residues. The CDR3 loop is CSARGSLAGSPYEQYF. The CDR3 coding sequence is TGCAGTGCTAGGGGCAGTCTAGCGGGATCCCCCTACGAGCAGTACTTC.